This is a list of T cell receptor beta chains from one sample in a study of OX40 agonist ivuxolimab in advanced cancers. TCRdb's table, derived via immunoSEQ multiplex PCR, lists solely in-frame clones and lacks some. Of under 80,000 clones listed, 85% to 90% are singletons. Material: CD4+ or CD8+ T cells sorted from blood, obtained in a trial of the OX40 agonist ivuxolimab. The receptors derive from an adult with an advanced solid tumor such as melanoma, head and neck, liver or kidney cancer. Each CDR3 is given without its conserved first and last residue.

CDR3aa: ASSRDSTFEQY
v_gene: TRBV7-2

CDR3aa: ASSLDSEQY
v_gene: TRBV5-1

CDR3aa: ASSLGQGAKFGYT
v_gene: TRBV5-1

CDR3aa: ASSDNEQVGKAF
v_gene: TRBV25-1

CDR3aa: ASSSGQPSGNTIY
v_gene: TRBV5-1

CDR3aa: ASSSNNYGYT
v_gene: TRBV7-9

CDR3aa: ASSYTSGRALGAYEQY
v_gene: TRBV5-1

CDR3aa: ASSLGGVKTQY
v_gene: TRBV5-1

CDR3aa: ASAAFNSPLH
v_gene: TRBV6-1

CDR3aa: ASSDSPPDTQY
v_gene: TRBV5-1

CDR3aa: ASSLWDINEQY
v_gene: TRBV11-2

CDR3aa: ASSRQGETYEQY
v_gene: TRBV6-1

CDR3aa: ASSTGGKYEQY
v_gene: TRBV11-3

CDR3aa: ASSLSALAWQVGGKNIQY
v_gene: TRBV28

CDR3aa: ASTNRGQPEAF
v_gene: TRBV10-2

CDR3aa: ASSRGDTQY
v_gene: TRBV19

CDR3aa: AWKRDRGSEKLF
v_gene: TRBV30

CDR3aa: ASSSGGEST
v_gene: TRBV7-9

CDR3aa: ASRTSAGELF
v_gene: TRBV21-1

CDR3aa: ASSSSGGTGSSGANVLT
v_gene: TRBV7-9

CDR3aa: ASSLRAQGGDIQY
v_gene: TRBV5-1

CDR3aa: ASSLQGTGGYEQY
v_gene: TRBV5-4

CDR3aa: ASSRPTVMNTEAF
v_gene: TRBV4-1

CDR3aa: ATSRDSSYEQY
v_gene: TRBV15

CDR3aa: AWRPKTANTEAF
v_gene: TRBV30

CDR3aa: ASSAGTNSYEQY
v_gene: TRBV7-8

CDR3aa: ASSLIDRETQY
v_gene: TRBV7-3